This T cell receptor (beta chain) came from a study of identical twins. The germline CDR1 and CDR2 sequences are SGHVS and FQNEAQ. The V end was cut by 4 bases, the J end by 7 bases, with 13 bases between. The CDR3 is made up of 14 amino acids. This clonotype appeared many times. TCRdb re-analysed the 5' RACE reads in MiXCR, keeping a single row per CDR3 protein. Among about 450,000 distinct CDR3 sequences listed, about a fifth were seen once. The specimen sequenced was naive T cells sorted from blood. The chain recombines TRBV7-8 with TRBJ2-2, with D tentatively TRBD1 (6 bases). This clonotype originated in a man between 45 and 60 years old in good health. The CDR3 spells CASSSSGVGGELFF. The CDR3 DNA reads TGTGCCAGCAGCTCCTCAGGGGTCGGCGGGGAGCTGTTTTTT.